This is a list of T cell receptor beta chains from one sample in a study of blood T cell repertoires in COVID-19. Profiled with immunoSEQ multiplex PCR; TCRdb holds only in-frame clones, not every one. Here the sample spans about 330,000 clones, about 87% being singletons. Sample: PBMCs or T cells enriched from blood (not recorded which). The source of these receptors is a man aged 30 to 39 who had recovered from COVID-19. The CDR3 runs from the conserved cysteine through the conserved F or W. D genes are given only for firm matches. Expanded clones are given a class, and other clones once, few, many or no size at all.

cdr3_nt: TGTGCCAGCAGCCGGGACACGAACACTGAAGCTTTCTTT; cdr3_aa: CASSRDTNTEAFF; d_call: NA; j_call: TRBJ1-1; v_call: TRBV4-2; clone_size: NA
cdr3_nt: TGTGCCAGCAGCGCTTTACAGGGGGCCTACGAGCAGTACTTC; cdr3_aa: CASSALQGAYEQYF; d_call: TRBD1; j_call: TRBJ2-7; v_call: TRBV9; clone_size: NA
cdr3_nt: TGTGCCAGCAGTGAAGGCGGGACCGACTACGAGCAGTACTTC; cdr3_aa: CASSEGGTDYEQYF; d_call: NA; j_call: TRBJ2-7; v_call: TRBV6-1; clone_size: NA
cdr3_nt: TGTGCCTTTACCAGGGGGCCCGGAAACACCATATATTTT; cdr3_aa: CAFTRGPGNTIYF; d_call: TRBD1; j_call: TRBJ1-3; v_call: TRBV30; clone_size: NA
cdr3_nt: TGTGCCAGTAGAGCTGGGGCAGCACAGGGAGAGACCCAGTACTTC; cdr3_aa: CASRAGAAQGETQYF; d_call: NA; j_call: TRBJ2-5; v_call: TRBV19; clone_size: many
cdr3_nt: TGTGCCAGCTCACCACAAGGGTCGGGATACGAAAGCAATCAGCCCCAGCATTTT; cdr3_aa: CASSPQGSGYESNQPQHF; d_call: NA; j_call: TRBJ1-5; v_call: TRBV18; clone_size: NA
cdr3_nt: TGTGCCAGCAGCAGACAAAACTCTAACTATGGCTACACCTTC; cdr3_aa: CASSRQNSNYGYTF; d_call: NA; j_call: TRBJ1-2; v_call: TRBV27; clone_size: NA
cdr3_nt: TGTGCCAGCACCCTAGCGGGGGTGAATGAGCAGTTCTTC; cdr3_aa: CASTLAGVNEQFF; d_call: TRBD2; j_call: TRBJ2-1; v_call: TRBV27; clone_size: NA
cdr3_nt: TGCGCCAGCAGCCGGGGACAGTTGAACACTGAAGCTTTCTTT; cdr3_aa: CASSRGQLNTEAFF; d_call: TRBD1; j_call: TRBJ1-1; v_call: TRBV5-1; clone_size: once
cdr3_nt: TGTGCCAGTAGTCGCGGACAGGGTTGGGAGACCCAGTACTTC; cdr3_aa: CASSRGQGWETQYF; d_call: TRBD1; j_call: TRBJ2-5; v_call: TRBV19; clone_size: NA
cdr3_nt: TGTGCCAGCAGTTACAGTCAGGACAGGGTGACCGGGGAGCTGTTTTTT; cdr3_aa: CASSYSQDRVTGELFF; d_call: TRBD1; j_call: TRBJ2-2; v_call: TRBV6-2/TRBV6-3; clone_size: NA
cdr3_nt: TGTGCCAGCAGCTTAGGGGCAGGGGTAACTAATGAAAAACTGTTTTTT; cdr3_aa: CASSLGAGVTNEKLFF; d_call: NA; j_call: TRBJ1-4; v_call: TRBV7-9; clone_size: NA
cdr3_nt: TGCAGTGCTAGTAAAGCGAACACTGAAGCTTTCTTT; cdr3_aa: CSASKANTEAFF; d_call: NA; j_call: TRBJ1-1; v_call: TRBV20-1; clone_size: NA
cdr3_nt: TGTGCCAGCAGTTGGTCGGAGACCTACAATGAGCAGTTCTTC; cdr3_aa: CASSWSETYNEQFF; d_call: NA; j_call: TRBJ2-1; v_call: TRBV6-2/TRBV6-3; clone_size: NA
cdr3_nt: TGTGCCAGCAGTGCGGACCAGGGTTGGGCACCCCTCCACTTT; cdr3_aa: CASSADQGWAPLHF; d_call: NA; j_call: TRBJ1-6; v_call: TRBV2; clone_size: NA
cdr3_nt: TGTGCCAGCAGCGCATACATGAACACTGAAGCTTTCTTT; cdr3_aa: CASSAYMNTEAFF; d_call: NA; j_call: TRBJ1-1; v_call: TRBV9; clone_size: NA
cdr3_nt: TGTGCCACCAGTGGGTCGGGCACAGATACGCAGTATTTT; cdr3_aa: CATSGSGTDTQYF; d_call: NA; j_call: TRBJ2-3; v_call: TRBV24-1; clone_size: NA
cdr3_nt: TGCGCCAGCAGCTTGGACACAGGGAGGGATTCACCCCTCCACTTT; cdr3_aa: CASSLDTGRDSPLHF; d_call: NA; j_call: TRBJ1-6; v_call: TRBV5-1; clone_size: NA
cdr3_nt: TGTGCCAGCATTGGAGGGGACCAGCCCCAGCATTTT; cdr3_aa: CASIGGDQPQHF; d_call: NA; j_call: TRBJ1-5; v_call: TRBV28; clone_size: NA
cdr3_nt: TGTGCCACCAGTGATGCGGGACAGCCCTACGAGCAGTACTTC; cdr3_aa: CATSDAGQPYEQYF; d_call: NA; j_call: TRBJ2-7; v_call: TRBV24-1; clone_size: NA
cdr3_nt: TGTGCCAGCAGCTTCACCCCCCGGGAGGACGAGCAGTACTTC; cdr3_aa: CASSFTPREDEQYF; d_call: TRBD2; j_call: TRBJ2-7; v_call: TRBV9; clone_size: once
cdr3_nt: TGCAGTGCTAGTCGCCCCACGGGGTTGGCAGATACGCAGTATTTT; cdr3_aa: CSASRPTGLADTQYF; d_call: NA; j_call: TRBJ2-3; v_call: TRBV20-1; clone_size: NA
cdr3_nt: TGTGCCAGTAGACCAGGGACTAGCGGCTACAATGAGCAGTTCTTC; cdr3_aa: CASRPGTSGYNEQFF; d_call: TRBD2; j_call: TRBJ2-1; v_call: TRBV19; clone_size: NA
cdr3_nt: TGTGCCAGCTCACCAATCAACCCCGCGGGGGCGCCCCTGGTGACGCAGTATTTT; cdr3_aa: CASSPINPAGAPLVTQYF; d_call: NA; j_call: TRBJ2-3; v_call: TRBV18; clone_size: NA
cdr3_nt: TGTGCCAGCAGCTTGACAGGGGAGCAGGGCTATGGCTACACCTTC; cdr3_aa: CASSLTGEQGYGYTF; d_call: TRBD1; j_call: TRBJ1-2; v_call: TRBV6-5; clone_size: NA
cdr3_nt: TGTGCCAGCAGCCATCAGGGGTCCTATAATTCACCCCTCCACTTT; cdr3_aa: CASSHQGSYNSPLHF; d_call: NA; j_call: TRBJ1-6; v_call: TRBV3-1/TRBV3-2; clone_size: NA
cdr3_nt: TGTGCCAGCAGTTACTCTAGCGGGGGGGGTGAGACCCAGTACTTC; cdr3_aa: CASSYSSGGGETQYF; d_call: TRBD2; j_call: TRBJ2-5; v_call: TRBV6-5; clone_size: NA
cdr3_nt: TGTGCCAGCAGTTACTCGAGGGGAGGGGAGGGTGAAGCTTTCTTT; cdr3_aa: CASSYSRGGEGEAFF; d_call: NA; j_call: TRBJ1-1; v_call: TRBV6-5; clone_size: NA
cdr3_nt: TGTGCCAGCAGCCAGGGTGTTTCCTACGAGCAGTACTTC; cdr3_aa: CASSQGVSYEQYF; d_call: NA; j_call: TRBJ2-7; v_call: TRBV5-6; clone_size: few
cdr3_nt: TGTGCCAGCAGCCCCCCAGGGTTCTATGGCTACACCTTC; cdr3_aa: CASSPPGFYGYTF; d_call: NA; j_call: TRBJ1-2; v_call: TRBV7-9; clone_size: NA
cdr3_nt: TGTGCCAGCAGCTTGAGGGGGTCTGGGGCCAACGTCCTGACTTTC; cdr3_aa: CASSLRGSGANVLTF; d_call: NA; j_call: TRBJ2-6; v_call: TRBV5-6; clone_size: once
cdr3_nt: TGTGCCAGCAGCTTAAGCGGGGGGTCCATGTACATTCAGTACTTC; cdr3_aa: CASSLSGGSMYIQYF; d_call: TRBD2; j_call: TRBJ2-4; v_call: TRBV7-3; clone_size: NA
cdr3_nt: TGTGCCAGCAGCTTGTGGGGGGAAGGCAATCAGCCCCAGCATTTT; cdr3_aa: CASSLWGEGNQPQHF; d_call: NA; j_call: TRBJ1-5; v_call: TRBV5-5; clone_size: few
cdr3_nt: TGTGCCAGTAGTTCCTACAGGGAGAACACTGAAGCTTTCTTT; cdr3_aa: CASSSYRENTEAFF; d_call: NA; j_call: TRBJ1-1; v_call: TRBV19; clone_size: NA
cdr3_nt: TGTGCCAGTAGCCTTACAGGGAGAGATCAGCCCCAGCATTTT; cdr3_aa: CASSLTGRDQPQHF; d_call: NA; j_call: TRBJ1-5; v_call: TRBV19; clone_size: NA
cdr3_nt: TGTGCCAGCAGCCCCGGACAGGGACGGGGCTACACCTTC; cdr3_aa: CASSPGQGRGYTF; d_call: TRBD1; j_call: TRBJ1-2; v_call: TRBV7-3; clone_size: NA
cdr3_nt: TGTGCCAGCAGCTTATTGGGGGAGGGAGATGAAAAACTGTTTTTT; cdr3_aa: CASSLLGEGDEKLFF; d_call: NA; j_call: TRBJ1-4; v_call: TRBV7-9; clone_size: NA
cdr3_nt: TGTGCCACCGAGGGACAGAGCGGTTCCTACGAGCAGTACTTC; cdr3_aa: CATEGQSGSYEQYF; d_call: TRBD1; j_call: TRBJ2-7; v_call: TRBV10-3; clone_size: NA
cdr3_nt: TGTGCCAGTAGTCGCTCCCGGGGAACCGGGGAGCTGTTTTTT; cdr3_aa: CASSRSRGTGELFF; d_call: NA; j_call: TRBJ2-2; v_call: TRBV19; clone_size: NA
cdr3_nt: TGTGCCAGCACCCCAGGGATCTATGGCTACACCTTC; cdr3_aa: CASTPGIYGYTF; d_call: NA; j_call: TRBJ1-2; v_call: TRBV28; clone_size: NA
cdr3_nt: TGTGCCAGCAGCTTCGGGCTAGCGGGGGGGCTCACAGATACGCAGTATTTT; cdr3_aa: CASSFGLAGGLTDTQYF; d_call: TRBD2; j_call: TRBJ2-3; v_call: TRBV11-3; clone_size: NA
cdr3_nt: TGTGCCAGCAGCCCGGGAGGGAGGGACACTGAAGCTTTCTTT; cdr3_aa: CASSPGGRDTEAFF; d_call: NA; j_call: TRBJ1-1; v_call: TRBV28; clone_size: NA